The TCR beta chain under discussion was sequenced for a study of low-dose radiotherapy and immunotherapy resistance in tumors. Looking at the study overall: Cohort 1 was treated with 0.5 Gy per fraction at 2-week intervals, amounting to 6.5 Gy overall. The authors gave intravenous cyclophosphamide 200 mg/m2 every two weeks, one day before radiation and immunotherapy. Daily intake of oral aspirin 300 mg by patients lasted four cycles and began on cycle 1 day 1.

Gene-specific TRAV and TRBV primers were used for first-strand cDNA, covering alpha and beta chains. TCR amplification involved approximately 20 PCR cycles with a constant-region primer and V-primer adapter. TCRdb reprocessed the reads with MiXCR, giving one entry per CDR3 protein. Seen here are about 14,000 distinct CDR3 sequences, under 60% observed once, and the top ten hold 3.5% to 4.5%. This CDR3 contains 12 residues. The V end lost 7 bases, the J end lost 0 bases, and 7 bases lay between the germline ends. The chain uses TRBV12-3 or TRBV12-4 and TRBJ2-7; D call uncertain. This TCR was sampled from a human donor with advanced metastatic prostate, ovarian, gallbladder or colorectal cancer (not recorded which). This table probably holds off-target reads from a library built for another chain. DNA for the CDR3: TGTGCCAGCATTTCCAGCTCCTACGAGCAGTACTTC. It is translated as CASISSSYEQYF.